Listed below are T cell receptor beta chains from one sample, sequenced in a study of monozygotic twins with inflammatory bowel disease. From its re-call of the 5' RACE reads, TCRdb lists each CDR3 protein once, without DNA. This table lists roughly 100,000 distinct CDR3 sequences. Sequenced input: blood. The receptor source for this set is a human donor with ulcerative colitis or Crohn's disease, or a healthy co-twin of an affected twin (not recorded which). The CDR3 runs from the conserved cysteine through the conserved F or W. Each record gives: V gene, J gene, CDR3 protein.

TRBV23-1,TRBJ2-2,CASSHQVAPANTGELFF
TRBV12-3/TRBV12-4,TRBJ2-3,CASSRDLSGADTQYF
TRBV15,TRBJ1-6,CATSRDKKRAANSPLHF
TRBV20-1,TRBJ2-3,CSETEETEGPGNTQYF
TRBV3-1,TRBJ1-1,CASSPRSRGLEGTEAFF
TRBV5-1,TRBJ2-5,CASSLGRVGTQETQYF
TRBV10-1,TRBJ1-1,CASGRQDPMNTEAFF
TRBV7-2,TRBJ1-1,CASSLQQGGLNTEAFF
TRBV28,TRBJ1-1,CASSRTPDSTEAFF
TRBV29-1,TRBJ1-1,CSGGGGYNTEAFF
TRBV19,TRBJ1-1,CASSIPQGMGTEAFF
TRBV6-2/TRBV6-3,TRBJ1-1,CASTYGSWGAQSEAFF
TRBV28,TRBJ2-2,CASVQGTGELFF
TRBV30,TRBJ2-1,CAWTAGDEQFF
TRBV15,TRBJ2-7,CATSRGAGSYEQYF
TRBV5-1,TRBJ2-3,CASSARAGPTDTQYF
TRBV5-1,TRBJ1-4,CASSYGGSEKLFF
TRBV11-2,TRBJ2-3,CASSLASSGRGGADTQYF
TRBV20-1,TRBJ2-3,CSARDSRRGDTDTQYF
TRBV7-2,TRBJ2-5,CASSGKGTVGRETQYF
TRBV20-1,TRBJ2-1,CSALSGSNEQFF
TRBV9,TRBJ2-1,CASSGGGLAGYNEQFF
TRBV12-3/TRBV12-4,TRBJ2-7,CASSSGSSSYEQYF
TRBV7-2,TRBJ2-3,CASNQIAGIGDTQYF
TRBV5-1,TRBJ2-7,CASSFDVGEQYF
TRBV5-4,TRBJ2-5,CASSFQTQETQYF